Each of the 23 T cell receptor beta chains below was sequenced from the same sample in a study of esophageal squamous cell carcinoma under preoperative chemotherapy. Time point here: after preoperative PTX-NDP chemotherapy. TCRdb independently ran MiXCR on the PCR reads; one entry per CDR3 protein. Of 34,000 or so distinct CDR3 sequences in the sample, under 60% were seen once. The sample was taken from a patient given preoperative chemotherapy. Receptor source: a human donor with esophageal squamous cell carcinoma. The donor label of this sample is uncertain.

The rearrangement links TRBV4-1 to TRBJ2-3; D is possibly TRBD2 (7 bases). V gave up 4 bases and J gave up 0 bases, with 17 bases separating them. This CDR3 contains 17 residues. The germline V gene encodes CDR1 MGHRA and CDR2 YSYEKL. The CDR3 DNA follows: TGCGCCAGCAGCCCGGAAGGGGGGGGGCCTAGCACAGATACGCAGTATTTT. Translation: CASSPEGGGPSTDTQYF.

This clonotype was detected ten times or more. V gene TRBV7-9 combines with J gene TRBJ2-5; D remains ambiguous. Deletions cut 1 base from V and 11 bases from J, with 20 bases between. The CDR3 runs to 15 residues. CDR1 SEHNR and CDR2 FQNEAQ come from the germline V gene (reference sequence). Here the CDR3 DNA reads TGTGCCAGCAGCTTAGGAGACCCGGTGGGTACGGAGCAGTACTTC. Encoded protein: CASSLGDPVGTEQYF.

V and J are TRBV11-3 and TRBJ2-5, with 7 nucleotides matching TRBD2. The CDR3 length is 17 residues. After removal of 5 bases from V and 8 bases from J, the junction contained 20 bases not matched to a gene. CDR1 and CDR2 from the germline V gene are SGHNT and YENEEA. The chain's CDR3 is CASSAGAGRGNVDTQYF. The CDR3 nucleotides are TGTGCCAGCAGCGCGGGAGCCGGGAGAGGGAATGTAGATACCCAGTACTTC. The entire variable domain, with the rest obtained from reference TRBV11-3 and TRBJ2-5, is as follows: EAGVVQSPRYKIIEKKQPVAFWCNPISGHNTLYWYLQNLGQGPELLIRYENEEAVDDSQLPKDRFSAERLKGVDSTLKIQPAELGDSAVYLCASSAGAGRGNVDTQYFGPGTRLLVL.

There are a few counts of this clonotype. The chain employs TRBV11-2 and TRBJ1-1, with 7 bases matching TRBD1. CDR1 is SGHAT, CDR2 FQNNGV, per germline. J gave up 3 bases and V 9 bases, and 10 bases lay outside the gene matches. The CDR3 runs to 14 residues. CDR3 loop: CASQQGLRDTEAFF. CDR3 bases: TGTGCCAGTCAACAGGGGCTAAGGGACACTGAAGCTTTCTTT. The entire variable domain, with the rest obtained from reference TRBV11-2 and TRBJ1-1, is as follows: EAGVAQSPRYKIIEKRQSVAFWCNPISGHATLYWYQQILGQGPKLLIQFQNNGVVDDSQLPKDRFSAERLKGVDSTLKIQPAKLEDSAVYLCASQQGLRDTEAFFGQGTRLTVV.

V usage is TRBV7-2 and J usage is TRBJ2-2, with D possibly being TRBD2 (8 bases). With the DNA end fitting TRBJ2-3 better, the J assignment may be wrong. This CDR3 comprises 17 residues. Germline assignment: CDR1 SGHTA and CDR2 FQGNSA. The CDR3 region is CASSPSGGGVSTGEQYF. In DNA, the CDR3 is TGTGCCAGCAGCCCCTCGGGAGGGGGAGTCAGTACAGGGGAGCAGTATTTT.

Note on this clonotype: At one end, the junction sequence differs from germline, possibly due to a read error. The CDR3 spells CAGSRLRGVSTDKLYF. In DNA form, the CDR3 reads TGTGCCGGCAGCCGCCTCCGGGGGGTGAGCACAGATAAGCTGTATTTT. The rearrangement joins TRBV7-8 to TRBJ2-2, with 7 bases identical to TRBD2. Germline lookup yields CDR1 SGHVS and CDR2 FQNEAQ. The CDR3 loop spans 16 amino acids.

This rearrangement joins TRBV10-3 to TRBJ2-3, with D unresolved. The CDR3 length is 11 residues. The V end lost 0 bases, the J end lost 7 bases, and 2 bases lay between the germline ends. Germline CDR1 reads ENHRY; CDR2 reads SYGVKD. The CDR3 bases are TGTGCCATCAGTGAGTCCTATACGCAGTATTTT. This codes for CAISESYTQYF.

As concerns this clonotype: One end of the junction does not line up with germline, which may come from a read error. The rearrangement uses TRBV7-6 and TRBJ2-3, with D perhaps matching TRBD2 (5 bases). The CDR3 is 14 residues long. CDR1 is SGHVS, CDR2 FNYEAQ, per germline. The CDR3 DNA reads TGTGCGGGCCGCGCGGGCGGTGACCAAGATACCCAGTATTTT. Amino acids: CAGRAGGDQDTQYF. The full variable domain, in which reference TRBV7-6 and TRBJ2-3 provide the parts outside the CDR3, is GAGVSQSPRYKVTKRGQDVALRCDPISGHVSLYWYRQALGQGPEFLTYFNYEAQQDKSGLPNDRFSAERPEGSISTLTIQRTEQRDSAMYRCAGRAGGDQDTQYFGPGTRLTVL.

About this clonotype itself: No conserved phenylalanine or tryptophan is present at the end of the CDR3, so a read error is the likely explanation. The limits of the CDR3 on the DNA are not certain, so only TCRdb's listed CDR3 is given. The CDR3 here is CASSLVPDRGQESRHS. The J gene is TRBJ2-5, the V gene TRBV7-6; no check of the table's D call, TRBD1, against the DNA was made. Germline CDR1 is SGHVS and CDR2 is FNYEAQ. The CDR3 extends over 16 residues, inclusive of both ends.

The genes are TRBV7-3 and TRBJ2-2; tentative D call: TRBD2 (5 bases). The CDR3 extends over 12 amino acids. Germline assignment: CDR1 SGHTA and CDR2 FQGTGA. Trimming removed 5 bases from V and 7 bases from J, with 8 bases in between. CDR3 nucleotides: TGTGCCAGCAGCCCCGGGGACGGGGAGCTGTTTTTT. Residues: CASSPGDGELFF.

About this clonotype itself: One end of the junction does not line up with germline, which may come from a read error. V usage is TRBV7-6 and J usage is TRBJ2-4, with 8 bases fitting TRBD2. CDR1 SGHVS and CDR2 FNYEAQ come from the germline V gene. The CDR3 spans 14 residues. CDR3 DNA: TGTGCCAGCACGGGGGGGGGGGCCAAAAACACTCAGTACTTC. Translation: CASTGGGAKNTQYF.

Ten or more counts support this clonotype. The genes are TRBV6-1 and TRBJ2-5, with 9 nucleotides matching TRBD1. V trimming: 8 bases; J trimming: 4 bases; junction bases outside the gene matches: 8. Germline CDR1 reads MNHNS; CDR2 reads SASEGT. CDR3 length equals 14 residues. The CDR3 here is CASSPQTGGETQYF. The CDR3 DNA follows: TGTGCCAGCTCCCCTCAGACAGGGGGAGAGACCCAGTACTTC.

This clonotype appeared many times. The rearrangement joins TRBV6-2 or TRBV6-3 to TRBJ2-3, with D maybe TRBD1 (5 bases). V shed 5 bases and J shed 0 bases, with 18 bases lying between them. This CDR3 spans 17 amino acids. The germline V gene has CDR1 MNHEY and CDR2 SVGEGT. The CDR3 DNA reads as TGTGCCAGCAGTGAGGAGACAGAGAAGGCGAGCACAGATACGCAGTATTTT. Translating it yields CASSEETEKASTDTQYF.

The rearrangement links TRBV7-2 to TRBJ2-4; unclear D gene. There are 14 residues in the CDR3. Germline CDR1 and CDR2: SGHTA and FQGNSA. The CDR3 loop is CRGSLQRATDIQYF. For the CDR3, the DNA is TGTCGCGGCAGCTTGCAGCGTGCCACAGATATTCAGTACTTC.

The genes are TRBV7-9 and TRBJ2-5; D is possibly TRBD1 (6 bases). The closer fit of TRBJ2-1 to the DNA end suggests the J call may be wrong. The CDR3 is 13 residues long. The germline gives CDR1 SEHNR, CDR2 FQNEAQ (reference sequence). The CDR3 loop is CASSSTGMGEQFF. CDR3 coding DNA: TGTGCCAGCAGCTCCACAGGGATGGGTGAGCAGTTCTTC.

The chain is built from TRBV7-3 and TRBJ2-3; 7 bases fit TRBD2. V was pared by 0 bases and J by 5 bases, with 11 bases of the junction left unmatched. The CDR3 runs to 17 residues. Germline loops: CDR1 SGHTA, CDR2 FQGTGA. The CDR3 protein is CASSLTGLAVGGDTQYF. As DNA, the CDR3 is TGTGCCAGCAGCTTAACAGGGCTAGCGGTGGGGGGAGATACGCAGTATTTT.

The V and J genes are TRBV9 and TRBJ2-2, with D perhaps matching TRBD1 or TRBD2 (5 bases each). V gave up 0 bases and J gave up 0 bases, with 9 bases separating them. Per germline, CDR1 SGDLS and CDR2 YYNGEE. CDR3 length equals 16 residues. The CDR3 is CASSVELGANTGELFF. CDR3 nucleotides: TGTGCCAGCAGCGTAGAGTTGGGGGCGAACACCGGGGAGCTGTTTTTT. The full variable domain, completed using reference TRBV9 and TRBJ2-2, is DSGVTQTPKHLITATGQRVTLRCSPRSGDLSVYWYQQSLDQGLQFLIQYYNGEERAKGNILERFSAQQFPDLHSELNLSSLELGDSALYFCASSVELGANTGELFFGEGSRLTVL.

This clonotype occurred a few times. This chain joins TRBV5-4 and TRBJ2-5; 12 bases map to TRBD1. V lost 2 bases and J lost 5; bases outside the gene matches: 4. Germline CDR1 SGHNT, CDR2 YYREEE (reference sequence). CDR3 size: 15 residues. This CDR3 reads CASSFGTGGRETQYF. The CDR3, as DNA: TGTGCCAGCAGCTTCGGGACAGGGGGCCGGGAGACCCAGTACTTC. Variable domain in full (rest from reference TRBV5-4 and TRBJ2-5): ETGVTQSPTHLIKTRGQQVTLRCSSQSGHNTVSWYQQALGQGPQFIFQYYREEENGRGNFPPRFSGLQFPNYSSELNVNALELDDSALYLCASSFGTGGRETQYFGPGTRLLVL.

The chain carries TRBV7-2 and TRBJ2-3; tentatively, D is TRBD1 or TRBD2 (6 bases each). The J call is uncertain, as TRBJ2-7 better fits the DNA end. The germline CDR1 and CDR2 sequences are SGHTA and FQGNSA. The CDR3 loop spans 18 amino acids. CDR3 in amino acids: CASSPQVEGGPDPDTQYF. DNA for the CDR3: TGTGCCAGCAGCCCCCAGGTAGAGGGGGGCCCTGACCCAGATACGCAGTACTTC.

Only a few counts were recorded for this clonotype. As DNA, the CDR3 is TGTGCCAGTAGGAAACAGGGGGGGAATTCACCCCTCCACTTT. Translation gives CASRKQGGNSPLHF. The chain has TRBV19 and TRBJ1-6, with TRBD1 identical over 8 bases. Germline-derived CDR1 and CDR2 are LNHDA and SQIVND (reference sequence). The CDR3 has 14 amino acids. The V segment lost 6 bases and the J segment 7 bases; nucleotides outside the gene matches: 5.

The CDR3 nucleotides are TGTGCCAGCAGTCCACCTTCTAGCGGGACCCTTCGGAAGCAGTACTTC. Translating gives CASSPPSSGTLRKQYF. J is TRBJ2-5 and V is TRBV27; 9 bases line up with TRBD2. Germline V gives CDR1 MNHEY, CDR2 SMNVEV (reference sequence). V was clipped by 5 bases and J by 11 bases; unmatched bases: 18. The CDR3 runs to 16 residues.

This clonotype was detected many times. The chain carries TRBV5-6 and TRBJ2-3, with TRBD1 matching over 7 bases. Per the germline V gene, CDR1 is SGHDT and CDR2 is YYEEEE. V was pared by 0 bases and J by 2 bases, with 9 bases of the junction left unmatched. This CDR3 is built from 17 residues. In DNA, the CDR3 is TGTGCCAGCAGCTTGGGGACAGGTCGGATTACCACAGATACGCAGTATTTT. Translating gives CASSLGTGRITTDTQYF.

This chain uses TRBV12-3 or TRBV12-4 with TRBJ2-3; 8 bases align to TRBD2. The CDR3 runs 16 residues. V shed 6 bases, J shed 12 bases, and the junction held 20 bases outside the gene matches. The CDR3 coding sequence is TGTGCCAGCAGGGCGCCCGGGGGGGGCAGCCAAGAGACCCAGTATTTT. Amino acid sequence: CASRAPGGGSQETQYF.